One and the same sample provided the 7 T cell receptor beta chains below, sequenced in a study of identical twins. TCRdb reprocessed the 5' RACE reads via MiXCR and lists one record per CDR3 protein. Of approximately 250,000 distinct CDR3 sequences listed, roughly 7.1% were seen once; the top ten hold 13% to 15%. These same records also appear under a second study, on T cells expressing NK-cell markers.

Sequenced input: CD8+ T cells sorted from blood. These receptors came from a woman between 18 and 30 years old in good health.

This clonotype was seen only a few times. The chain joins TRBV7-9 to TRBJ2-5; 14 bases line up with TRBD2. This CDR3 contains 17 residues. The junction had 11 bases not matched to a gene; V was cut back by 6 bases and J by 5 bases. The V gene's germline CDR1 is SEHNR and CDR2 FQNEAQ (reference sequence). CDR3 protein: CASRLPPGLAGAETQYF. The CDR3 DNA is TGTGCCAGCAGGCTCCCGCCGGGACTAGCGGGAGCGGAGACCCAGTACTTC.

This clonotype was seen repeatedly, ten times or more. The chain carries TRBV25-1 and TRBJ1-2; D gene uncertain. V gave up 6 bases and J gave up 13 bases, with 18 bases separating them. This CDR3 is 12 amino acids long. Germline CDR1 MGHDK, CDR2 SYGVNS. CDR3 in amino acids: CASSVAGPFFTF. CDR3 nucleotides: TGTGCCAGCAGCGTCGCAGGCCCCTTTTTCACCTTC.

This clonotype was picked up a small number of times. J is TRBJ2-5 and V is TRBV4-1; D gene ambiguous. Trimming shortened V by 1 base and J by 0 bases, and 6 bases separated the two germline ends. The CDR3 is 14 amino acids. Germline-derived CDR1 and CDR2 are MGHRA and YSYEKL. The CDR3 protein is CASSQAPNQETQYF. The CDR3 DNA reads as TGCGCCAGCAGCCAAGCCCCCAACCAAGAGACCCAGTACTTC.

V is TRBV3-1 and J is TRBJ1-1, with 9 bases that match TRBD1. V was clipped by 6 bases and J by 6 bases; unmatched bases: 17. The CDR3 loop spans 17 amino acids. From germline, CDR1 is LGHDT and CDR2 YNNKEL (reference sequence). DNA for the CDR3: TGTGCCAGCAGACCTACAGGGGGCTTCGGGTCGGAGGCTGAAGCTTTCTTT. This sequence encodes CASRPTGGFGSEAEAFF.

The chain carries TRBV20-1 and TRBJ2-7; 10 bases are a match to TRBD1. The CDR3 runs to 15 residues. The V and J ends lost 3 bases and 4 bases, in that order; junction bases with no gene match: 9. Germline loops: CDR1 DFQATT, CDR2 SNEGSKA (reference sequence). The CDR3 bases are TGCAGTGCTAGTTCCATAGACAGGGGGCTTTACGAGCAGTACTTC. It is translated as CSASSIDRGLYEQYF.

This clonotype was detected a few times. The chain recombines TRBV11-2 with TRBJ2-3; 10 bases are a match to TRBD2. The CDR3 consists of 18 residues. The V gene's germline CDR1 is SGHAT and CDR2 FQNNGV. Germline trimming cut 1 base from V and 5 bases from J; bases unmatched to any gene: 12. The CDR3 region is CASSLGVLAGAWGDTQYF. The CDR3, as DNA: TGTGCCAGCAGCTTAGGAGTGCTAGCGGGGGCCTGGGGAGATACGCAGTATTTT. The full variable domain, in which reference TRBV11-2 and TRBJ2-3 provide the parts outside the CDR3, is EAGVAQSPRYKIIEKRQSVAFWCNPISGHATLYWYQQILGQGPKLLIQFQNNGVVDDSQLPKDRFSAERLKGVDSTLKIQPAKLEDSAVYLCASSLGVLAGAWGDTQYFGPGTRLTVL.

The chain carries TRBV12-3 or TRBV12-4 and TRBJ1-4, with TRBD1 identical over 7 bases. The CDR3 covers 16 residues. V trimming: 4 bases; J trimming: 3 bases; junction bases outside the gene matches: 8. The CDR3, as DNA: TGTGCCAGCAGTTCAGCAGACAGGGCGCCTAATGAAAAACTGTTTTTT. This encodes CASSSADRAPNEKLFF.